The table lists the clone carrying this TCR beta chain with a few counts. The antigen is undetermined. The data belong to a study of CD8+ T cells in alopecia areata. Study-wide points: Persistence during tofacitinib was seen for many expanded lesional clones in scalp and blood.

cDNA prepared by RNA extraction and subsequent reverse transcription served as the template for sequencing. This table comes from immunoSEQ multiplex PCR, and its TCRdb copy is limited to in-frame clones, with some not included. Among 130,000 to 150,000 clones listed, roughly 80% were seen once. Treatment in this sample: oral pan-JAK inhibitor, 5-10 mg twice daily. Alopecia areata patients had lesional scalp punch biopsies and peripheral blood taken from them. The CDR3 is made up of 15 amino acids. The V gene's germline CDR1 is KGHSH and CDR2 LQKENI. V dropped 4 bases and J dropped 8; count of bases not matched to a gene: 10.

V and J are TRBV18 and TRBJ2-1, with 8 bases matching TRBD2. The sequence came from a human donor with alopecia areata. Sequenced here: CD8+ T cells sorted from blood, sampled at week 4, from a patient treated with tofacitinib. DNA of the CDR3: TGTGCCAGCTCACGTTCCGGGACTAGTAGGGATGAGCAGTTCTTC. Translating it yields CASSRSGTSRDEQFF.